The TCR beta chain under discussion was sequenced for a study of blood T cell repertoires in COVID-19. Profiled with immunoSEQ multiplex PCR; TCRdb holds only in-frame clones, not every one. The sample yields some 360,000 clones, 85% to 90% seen once. The CDR3 sequence is 16 residues long. V lost 3 bases, J lost 7 bases, and 16 bases lay in between. Germline assignment: CDR1 MDHEN and CDR2 SYDVKM. Recruits, aged about 18 to 95 years, lived in roughly 22 US areas. Material: PBMCs or T cells enriched from blood (not recorded which). The receptor comes from a young woman who had been exposed to COVID-19. J is TRBJ1-6 and V is TRBV28, with D possibly being TRBD1 (5 bases). The CDR3 region has the DNA TGTGCCAGCAGTTTCCCCGCTTCGGGGGGGAATTCACCCCTCCACTTT. Residues: CASSFPASGGNSPLHF.